What follows is one T cell receptor beta chain and its context. Its target is not known. This record belongs to a study of blood T cells in healthy people across ages. The study's findings and limits: Among long-lived donors, naive CD4+ cells were more numerous and diversity higher than in aged donors.

PCR was performed a second time for about 6 to 12 cycles using a sample-barcoded 5' primer and a J-beta primer mix. One entry per CDR3 protein results from TCRdb running MiXCR on the 5' RACE reads. In the table there are roughly 1.7 million distinct CDR3 sequences, about 35% of which are singletons. V dropped 2 bases and J dropped 2 bases, with 15 bases sitting between them. This CDR3 has 16 residues. Per germline, CDR1 SGHVS and CDR2 FQNEAQ. Sequenced input: blood. The sequence derives from a woman in her twenties or thirties in good health. This sequence joins TRBV7-8 and TRBJ1-1, with a tentative D call TRBD1 (5 bases). The CDR3 DNA reads as TGTGCCAGCAGCTTAATGGGGGTCGGCTTTAACACTGAAGCTTTCTTT. Residues: CASSLMGVGFNTEAFF.